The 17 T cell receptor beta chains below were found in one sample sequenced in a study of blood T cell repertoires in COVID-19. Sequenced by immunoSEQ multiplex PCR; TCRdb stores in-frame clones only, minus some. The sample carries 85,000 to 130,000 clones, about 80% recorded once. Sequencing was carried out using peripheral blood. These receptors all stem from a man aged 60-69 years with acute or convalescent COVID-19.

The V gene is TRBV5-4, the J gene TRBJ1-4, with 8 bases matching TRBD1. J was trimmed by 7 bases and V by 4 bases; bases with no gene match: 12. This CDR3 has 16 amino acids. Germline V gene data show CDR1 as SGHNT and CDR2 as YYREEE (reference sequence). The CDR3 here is CASSLPRGQVPEKLFF. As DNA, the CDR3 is TGTGCCAGCAGCCTTCCCAGGGGACAGGTTCCTGAAAAACTGTTTTTT.

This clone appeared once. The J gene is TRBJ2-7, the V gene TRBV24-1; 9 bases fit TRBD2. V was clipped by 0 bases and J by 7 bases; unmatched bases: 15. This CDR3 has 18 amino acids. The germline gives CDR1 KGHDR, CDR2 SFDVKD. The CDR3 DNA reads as TGTGCCACCAGTGATTTGATTAGCGGGAGCCCTTTTGTTATAGAGCAGTACGTC. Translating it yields CATSDLISGSPFVIEQYV.

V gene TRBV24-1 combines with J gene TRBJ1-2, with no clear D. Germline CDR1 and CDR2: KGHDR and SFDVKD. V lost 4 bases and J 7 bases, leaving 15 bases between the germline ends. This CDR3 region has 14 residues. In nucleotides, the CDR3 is TGTGCCACCAGTGAGACTCAGTATCTACGTGGCTACACCTTC. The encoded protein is CATSETQYLRGYTF.

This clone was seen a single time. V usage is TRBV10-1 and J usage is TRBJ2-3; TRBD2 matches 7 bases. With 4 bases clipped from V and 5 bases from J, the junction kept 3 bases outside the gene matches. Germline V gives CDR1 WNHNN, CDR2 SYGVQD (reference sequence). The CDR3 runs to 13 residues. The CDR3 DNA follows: TGCGCCAGCAGTGTTGCGGGAGTAGATACGCAGTATTTT. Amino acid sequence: CASSVAGVDTQYF.

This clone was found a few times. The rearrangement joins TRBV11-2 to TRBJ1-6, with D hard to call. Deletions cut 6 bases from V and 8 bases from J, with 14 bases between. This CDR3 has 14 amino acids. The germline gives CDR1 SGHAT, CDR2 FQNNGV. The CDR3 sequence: CASSPNVGDSPLHF. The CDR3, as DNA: TGTGCCAGCAGTCCTAATGTGGGAGATTCACCCCTCCACTTT.

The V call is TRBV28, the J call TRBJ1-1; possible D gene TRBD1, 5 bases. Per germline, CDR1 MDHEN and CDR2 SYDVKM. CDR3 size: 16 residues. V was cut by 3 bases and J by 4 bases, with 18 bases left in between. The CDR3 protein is CASSLRPSATVTEAFF. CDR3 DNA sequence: TGTGCCAGCAGTTTGAGGCCATCTGCGACAGTCACTGAAGCTTTCTTT.

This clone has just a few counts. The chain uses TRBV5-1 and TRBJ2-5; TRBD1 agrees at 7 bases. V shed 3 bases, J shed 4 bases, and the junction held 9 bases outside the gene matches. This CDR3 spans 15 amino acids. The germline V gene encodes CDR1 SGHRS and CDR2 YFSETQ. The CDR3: CASSYDRVGAETQYF. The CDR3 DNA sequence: TGCGCCAGCAGCTACGACAGGGTGGGGGCAGAGACCCAGTACTTC.

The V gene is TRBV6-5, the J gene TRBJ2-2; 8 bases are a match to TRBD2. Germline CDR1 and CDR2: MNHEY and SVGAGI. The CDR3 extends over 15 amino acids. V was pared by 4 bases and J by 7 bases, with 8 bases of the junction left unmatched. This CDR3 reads CASSSWTSKVGELFF. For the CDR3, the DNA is TGTGCCAGCAGTTCCTGGACTAGCAAGGTCGGGGAGCTGTTTTTT.

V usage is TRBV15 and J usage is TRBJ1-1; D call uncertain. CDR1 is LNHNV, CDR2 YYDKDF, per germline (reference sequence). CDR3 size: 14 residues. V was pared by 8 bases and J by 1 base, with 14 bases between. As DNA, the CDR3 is TGTGCCACCGTATCCGATCCGGGGAACACTGAAGCTTTCTTT. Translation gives CATVSDPGNTEAFF.

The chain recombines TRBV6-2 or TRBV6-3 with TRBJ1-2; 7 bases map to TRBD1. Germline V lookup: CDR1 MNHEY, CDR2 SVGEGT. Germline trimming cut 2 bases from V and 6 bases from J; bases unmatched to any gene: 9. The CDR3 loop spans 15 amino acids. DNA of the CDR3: TGTGCCAGCAGTTACGGGATTGACAGGGCGGATGGCTACACCTTC. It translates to CASSYGIDRADGYTF.

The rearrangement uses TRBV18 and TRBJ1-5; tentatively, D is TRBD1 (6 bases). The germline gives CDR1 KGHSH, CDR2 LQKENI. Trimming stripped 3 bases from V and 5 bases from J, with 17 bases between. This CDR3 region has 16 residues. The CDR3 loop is CASSPLTGNFDQPQHF. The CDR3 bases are TGTGCCAGCTCACCGCTTACAGGGAATTTTGATCAGCCCCAGCATTTT.

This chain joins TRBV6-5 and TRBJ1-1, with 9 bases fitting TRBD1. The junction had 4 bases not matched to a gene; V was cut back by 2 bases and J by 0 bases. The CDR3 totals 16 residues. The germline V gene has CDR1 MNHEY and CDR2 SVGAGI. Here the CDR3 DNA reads TGTGCCAGCAGTTACGGAGGACAGGGGATGAACACTGAAGCTTTCTTT. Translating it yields CASSYGGQGMNTEAFF.

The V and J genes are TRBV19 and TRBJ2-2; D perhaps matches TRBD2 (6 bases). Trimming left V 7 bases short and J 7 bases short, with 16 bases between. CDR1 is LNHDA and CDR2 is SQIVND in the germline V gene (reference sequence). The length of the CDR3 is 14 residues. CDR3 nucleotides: TGTGCCAGTAAGGAGGGAGTTGGAAACGGGGAGCTGTTTTTT. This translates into CASKEGVGNGELFF.

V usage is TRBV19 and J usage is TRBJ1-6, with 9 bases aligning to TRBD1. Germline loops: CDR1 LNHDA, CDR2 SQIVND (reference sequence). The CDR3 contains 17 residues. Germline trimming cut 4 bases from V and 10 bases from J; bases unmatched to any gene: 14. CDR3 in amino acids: CASSTDGQGRNQSPLHF. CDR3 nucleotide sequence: TGTGCCAGTAGTACGGACGGACAGGGGAGGAATCAGTCACCCCTCCACTTT.

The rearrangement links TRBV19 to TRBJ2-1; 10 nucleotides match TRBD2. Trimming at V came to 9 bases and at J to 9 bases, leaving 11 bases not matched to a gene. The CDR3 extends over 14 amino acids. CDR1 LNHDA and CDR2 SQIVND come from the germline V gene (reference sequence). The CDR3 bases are TGTGCCAGCTCACTTAGCGGGAGGCTATCTGAGCAGTTCTTC. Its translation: CASSLSGRLSEQFF.

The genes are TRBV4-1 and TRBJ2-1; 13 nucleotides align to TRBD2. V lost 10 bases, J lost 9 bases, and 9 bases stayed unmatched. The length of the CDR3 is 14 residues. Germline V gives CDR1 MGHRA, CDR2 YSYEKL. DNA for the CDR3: TGCGCCACCGGGGGGACTAGCGGGATGGGTGAGCAGTTCTTC. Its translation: CATGGTSGMGEQFF.

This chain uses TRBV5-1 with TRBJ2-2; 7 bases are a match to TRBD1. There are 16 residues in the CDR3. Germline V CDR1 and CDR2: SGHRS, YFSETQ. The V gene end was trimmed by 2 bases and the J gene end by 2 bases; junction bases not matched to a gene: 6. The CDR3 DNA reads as TGCGCCAGCAGCTTTACAGGGGCGGTTAACACCGGGGAGCTGTTTTTT. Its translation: CASSFTGAVNTGELFF.